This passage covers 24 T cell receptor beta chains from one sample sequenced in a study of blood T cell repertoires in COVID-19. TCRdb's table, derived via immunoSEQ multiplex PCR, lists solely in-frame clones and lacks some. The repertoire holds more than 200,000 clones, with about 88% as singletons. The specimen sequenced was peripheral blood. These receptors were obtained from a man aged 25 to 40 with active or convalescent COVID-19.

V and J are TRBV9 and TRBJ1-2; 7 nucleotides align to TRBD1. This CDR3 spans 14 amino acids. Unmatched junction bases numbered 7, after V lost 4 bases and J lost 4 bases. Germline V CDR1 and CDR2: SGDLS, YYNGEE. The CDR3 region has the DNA TGTGCCAGCAGCCAAGACAGGGAGGTCTATGGCTACACCTTC. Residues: CASSQDREVYGYTF.

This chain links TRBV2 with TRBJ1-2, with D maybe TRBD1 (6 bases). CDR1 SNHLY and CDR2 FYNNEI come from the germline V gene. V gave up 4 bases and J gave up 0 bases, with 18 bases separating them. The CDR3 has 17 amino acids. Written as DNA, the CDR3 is TGTGCCAGCAGTGTACGGGACACCCCTTCTACTAACTATGGCTACACCTTC. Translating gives CASSVRDTPSTNYGYTF.

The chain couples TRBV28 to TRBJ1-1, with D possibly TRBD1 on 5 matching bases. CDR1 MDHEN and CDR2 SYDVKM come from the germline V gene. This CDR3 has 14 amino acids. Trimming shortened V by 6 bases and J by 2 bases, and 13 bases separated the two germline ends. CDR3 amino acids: CASSWGGINTEAFF. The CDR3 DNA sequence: TGTGCCAGCAGCTGGGGCGGGATTAACACTGAAGCTTTCTTT.

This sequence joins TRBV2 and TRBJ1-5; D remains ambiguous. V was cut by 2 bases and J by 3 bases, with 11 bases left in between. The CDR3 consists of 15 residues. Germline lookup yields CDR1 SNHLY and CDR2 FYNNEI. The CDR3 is CASSESGSSNQPQHF. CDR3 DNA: TGTGCCAGCAGTGAAAGCGGGAGCTCCAATCAGCCCCAGCATTTT.

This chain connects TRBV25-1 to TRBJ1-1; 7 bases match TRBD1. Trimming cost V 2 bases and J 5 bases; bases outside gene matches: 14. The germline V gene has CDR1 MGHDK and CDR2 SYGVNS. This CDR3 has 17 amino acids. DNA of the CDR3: TGTGCCAGCAGTGAACCGGATTTTGCGGGACAGTATACTGAAGCTTTCTTT. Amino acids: CASSEPDFAGQYTEAFF. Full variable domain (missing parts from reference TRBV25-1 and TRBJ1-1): EADIYQTPRYLVIGTGKKITLECSQTMGHDKMYWYQQDPGMELHLIHYSYGVNSTEKGDLSSESTVSRIRTEHFPLTLESARPSHTSQYLCASSEPDFAGQYTEAFFGQGTRLTVV.

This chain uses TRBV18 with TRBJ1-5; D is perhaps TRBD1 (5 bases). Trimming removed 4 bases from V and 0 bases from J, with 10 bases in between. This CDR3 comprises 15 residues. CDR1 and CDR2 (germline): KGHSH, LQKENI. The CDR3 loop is CASSLTGDSNQPQHF. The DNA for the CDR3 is TGTGCCAGCTCACTTACAGGAGATAGCAATCAGCCCCAGCATTTT.

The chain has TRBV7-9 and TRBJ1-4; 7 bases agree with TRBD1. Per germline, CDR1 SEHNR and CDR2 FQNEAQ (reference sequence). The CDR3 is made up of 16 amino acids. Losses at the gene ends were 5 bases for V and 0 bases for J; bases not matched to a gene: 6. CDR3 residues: CASSATGVATNEKLFF. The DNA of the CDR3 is TGTGCCAGCAGCGCCACAGGGGTTGCAACTAATGAAAAACTGTTTTTT. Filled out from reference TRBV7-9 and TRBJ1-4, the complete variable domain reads DTGVSQNPRHKITKRGQNVTFRCDPISEHNRLYWYRQTLGQGPEFLTYFQNEAQLEKSRLLSDRFSAERPKGSFSTLEIQRTEQGDSAMYLCASSATGVATNEKLFFGSGTQLSVL.

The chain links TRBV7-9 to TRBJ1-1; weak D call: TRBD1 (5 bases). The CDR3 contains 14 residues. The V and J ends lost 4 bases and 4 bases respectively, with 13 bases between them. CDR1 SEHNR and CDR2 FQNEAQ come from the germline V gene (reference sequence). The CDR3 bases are TGTGCCAGCAGCTCCGGTGGGGGGGGCACTGAAGCTTTCTTT. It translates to CASSSGGGGTEAFF.

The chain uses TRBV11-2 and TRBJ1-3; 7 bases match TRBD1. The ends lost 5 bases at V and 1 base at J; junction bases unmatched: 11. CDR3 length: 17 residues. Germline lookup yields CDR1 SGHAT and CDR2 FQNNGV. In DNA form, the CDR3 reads TGTGCCAGCAGCCGTACAGGGGCCCAGGGTTCTGGAAACACCATATATTTT. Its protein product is CASSRTGAQGSGNTIYF.

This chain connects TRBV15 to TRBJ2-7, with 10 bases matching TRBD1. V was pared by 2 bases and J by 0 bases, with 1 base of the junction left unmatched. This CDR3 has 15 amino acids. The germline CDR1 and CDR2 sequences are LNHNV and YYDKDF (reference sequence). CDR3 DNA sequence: TGTGCCACCAGCAGAAGGGACAGGGGCTCCTACGAGCAGTACTTC. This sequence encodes CATSRRDRGSYEQYF.

DNA for the CDR3: TGCGCCAGCAGATCCGAGATTTCACCCCTCCACTTT. Protein product: CASRSEISPLHF. V is TRBV5-1 and J is TRBJ1-6; D ambiguous. The CDR3 extends over 12 amino acids. Deletions cut 5 bases from V and 9 bases from J, with 9 bases between. Germline V gene data show CDR1 as SGHRS and CDR2 as YFSETQ. The full variable domain, completed using reference TRBV5-1 and TRBJ1-6, is KAGVTQTPRYLIKTRGQQVTLSCSPISGHRSVSWYQQTPGQGLQFLFEYFSETQRNKGNFPGRFSGRQFSNSRSEMNVSTLELGDSALYLCASRSEISPLHFGNGTRLTVT.

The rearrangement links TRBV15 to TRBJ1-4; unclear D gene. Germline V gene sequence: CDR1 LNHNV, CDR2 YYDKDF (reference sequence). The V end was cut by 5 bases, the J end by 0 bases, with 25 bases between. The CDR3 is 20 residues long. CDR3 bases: TGTGCCACCAGCGGCCTGGGAGGGTTTTTAGGAAAAGCAACTAATGAAAAACTGTTTTTT. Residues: CATSGLGGFLGKATNEKLFF.

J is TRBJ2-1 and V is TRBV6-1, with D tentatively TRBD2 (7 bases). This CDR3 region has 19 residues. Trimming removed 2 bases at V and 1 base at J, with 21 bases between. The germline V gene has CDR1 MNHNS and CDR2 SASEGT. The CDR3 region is CASSEFQSGGRGSYNEQFF. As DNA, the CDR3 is TGTGCCAGCAGTGAATTTCAGTCGGGGGGCCGGGGGTCCTACAATGAGCAGTTCTTC.

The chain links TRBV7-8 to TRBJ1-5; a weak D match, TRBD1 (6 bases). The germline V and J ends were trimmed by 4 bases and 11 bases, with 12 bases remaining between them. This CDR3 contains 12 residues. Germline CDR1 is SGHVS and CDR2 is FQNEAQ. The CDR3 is CASSSYKGAQHF. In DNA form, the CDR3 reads TGTGCCAGCAGCTCTTACAAGGGGGCCCAGCATTTT.

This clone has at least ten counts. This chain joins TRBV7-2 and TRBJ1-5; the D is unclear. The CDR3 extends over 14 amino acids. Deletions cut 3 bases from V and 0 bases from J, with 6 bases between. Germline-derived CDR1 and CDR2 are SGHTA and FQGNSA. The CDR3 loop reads CASSFTHSNQPQHF. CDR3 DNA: TGTGCCAGCAGCTTTACACATAGCAATCAGCCCCAGCATTTT.

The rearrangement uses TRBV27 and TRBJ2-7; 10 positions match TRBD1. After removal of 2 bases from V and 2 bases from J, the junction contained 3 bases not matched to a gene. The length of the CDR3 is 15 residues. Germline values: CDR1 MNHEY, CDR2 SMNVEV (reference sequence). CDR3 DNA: TGTGCCAGCAGTTTAGGACAGGGGGTCCCCTACGAGCAGTACTTC. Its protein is CASSLGQGVPYEQYF.

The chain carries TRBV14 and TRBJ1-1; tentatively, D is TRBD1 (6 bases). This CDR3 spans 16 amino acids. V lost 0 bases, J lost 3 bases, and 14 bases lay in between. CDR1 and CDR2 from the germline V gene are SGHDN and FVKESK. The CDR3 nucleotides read TGTGCCAGCAGCCAAGAACCAGGGGCGGTCGACACTGAAGCTTTCTTT. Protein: CASSQEPGAVDTEAFF.

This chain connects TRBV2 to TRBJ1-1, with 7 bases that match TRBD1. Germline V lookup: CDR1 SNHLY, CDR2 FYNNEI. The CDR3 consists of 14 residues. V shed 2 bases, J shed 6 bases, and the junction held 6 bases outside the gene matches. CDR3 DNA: TGTGCCAGCAGTGAAAGGAGGGGGCGGCCTGAAGCTTTCTTT. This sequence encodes CASSERRGRPEAFF.

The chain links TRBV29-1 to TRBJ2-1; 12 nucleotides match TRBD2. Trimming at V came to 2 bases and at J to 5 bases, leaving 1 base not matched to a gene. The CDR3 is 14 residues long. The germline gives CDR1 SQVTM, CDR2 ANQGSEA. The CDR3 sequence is CSVETSGGNNEQFF. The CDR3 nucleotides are TGCAGCGTTGAAACTAGCGGGGGGAACAATGAGCAGTTCTTC.

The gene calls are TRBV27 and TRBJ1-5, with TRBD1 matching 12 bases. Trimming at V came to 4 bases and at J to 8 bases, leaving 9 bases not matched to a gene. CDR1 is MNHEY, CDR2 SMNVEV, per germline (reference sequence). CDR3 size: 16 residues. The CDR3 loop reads CASSSSGTGGAEPQHF. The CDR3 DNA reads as TGTGCCAGCAGTTCATCCGGGACAGGGGGCGCTGAGCCCCAGCATTTT.

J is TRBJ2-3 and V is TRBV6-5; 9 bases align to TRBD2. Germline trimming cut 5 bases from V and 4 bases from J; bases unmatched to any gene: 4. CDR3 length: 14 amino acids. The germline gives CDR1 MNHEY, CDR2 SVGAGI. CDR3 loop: CASSSGGTADTQYF. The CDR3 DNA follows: TGTGCCAGCAGTAGCGGGGGGACCGCAGATACGCAGTATTTT.

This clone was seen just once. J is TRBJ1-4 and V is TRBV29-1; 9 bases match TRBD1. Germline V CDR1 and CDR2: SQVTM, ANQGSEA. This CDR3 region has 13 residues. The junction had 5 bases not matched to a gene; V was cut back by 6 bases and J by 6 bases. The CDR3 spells CSVGQGVHEKLFF. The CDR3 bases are TGCAGCGTGGGACAGGGAGTTCATGAAAAACTGTTTTTT.

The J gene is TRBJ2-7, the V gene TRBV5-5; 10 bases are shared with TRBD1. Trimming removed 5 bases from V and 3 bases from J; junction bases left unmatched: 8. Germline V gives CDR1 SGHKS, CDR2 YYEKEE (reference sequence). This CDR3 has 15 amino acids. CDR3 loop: CASRFGQGGNYEQYF. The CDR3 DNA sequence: TGTGCCAGCAGGTTCGGACAGGGGGGGAACTACGAGCAGTACTTC.

The CDR3 protein is CASSQEQGNSNQPQHF. CDR3 DNA sequence: TGCGCCAGCAGCCAAGAACAGGGGAACAGCAATCAGCCCCAGCATTTT. The genes are TRBV4-1 and TRBJ1-5, with 7 bases aligning to TRBD1. In germline, CDR1 is MGHRA, CDR2 YSYEKL. With 0 bases clipped from V and 1 base from J, the junction kept 3 bases outside the gene matches. This CDR3 contains 16 residues.